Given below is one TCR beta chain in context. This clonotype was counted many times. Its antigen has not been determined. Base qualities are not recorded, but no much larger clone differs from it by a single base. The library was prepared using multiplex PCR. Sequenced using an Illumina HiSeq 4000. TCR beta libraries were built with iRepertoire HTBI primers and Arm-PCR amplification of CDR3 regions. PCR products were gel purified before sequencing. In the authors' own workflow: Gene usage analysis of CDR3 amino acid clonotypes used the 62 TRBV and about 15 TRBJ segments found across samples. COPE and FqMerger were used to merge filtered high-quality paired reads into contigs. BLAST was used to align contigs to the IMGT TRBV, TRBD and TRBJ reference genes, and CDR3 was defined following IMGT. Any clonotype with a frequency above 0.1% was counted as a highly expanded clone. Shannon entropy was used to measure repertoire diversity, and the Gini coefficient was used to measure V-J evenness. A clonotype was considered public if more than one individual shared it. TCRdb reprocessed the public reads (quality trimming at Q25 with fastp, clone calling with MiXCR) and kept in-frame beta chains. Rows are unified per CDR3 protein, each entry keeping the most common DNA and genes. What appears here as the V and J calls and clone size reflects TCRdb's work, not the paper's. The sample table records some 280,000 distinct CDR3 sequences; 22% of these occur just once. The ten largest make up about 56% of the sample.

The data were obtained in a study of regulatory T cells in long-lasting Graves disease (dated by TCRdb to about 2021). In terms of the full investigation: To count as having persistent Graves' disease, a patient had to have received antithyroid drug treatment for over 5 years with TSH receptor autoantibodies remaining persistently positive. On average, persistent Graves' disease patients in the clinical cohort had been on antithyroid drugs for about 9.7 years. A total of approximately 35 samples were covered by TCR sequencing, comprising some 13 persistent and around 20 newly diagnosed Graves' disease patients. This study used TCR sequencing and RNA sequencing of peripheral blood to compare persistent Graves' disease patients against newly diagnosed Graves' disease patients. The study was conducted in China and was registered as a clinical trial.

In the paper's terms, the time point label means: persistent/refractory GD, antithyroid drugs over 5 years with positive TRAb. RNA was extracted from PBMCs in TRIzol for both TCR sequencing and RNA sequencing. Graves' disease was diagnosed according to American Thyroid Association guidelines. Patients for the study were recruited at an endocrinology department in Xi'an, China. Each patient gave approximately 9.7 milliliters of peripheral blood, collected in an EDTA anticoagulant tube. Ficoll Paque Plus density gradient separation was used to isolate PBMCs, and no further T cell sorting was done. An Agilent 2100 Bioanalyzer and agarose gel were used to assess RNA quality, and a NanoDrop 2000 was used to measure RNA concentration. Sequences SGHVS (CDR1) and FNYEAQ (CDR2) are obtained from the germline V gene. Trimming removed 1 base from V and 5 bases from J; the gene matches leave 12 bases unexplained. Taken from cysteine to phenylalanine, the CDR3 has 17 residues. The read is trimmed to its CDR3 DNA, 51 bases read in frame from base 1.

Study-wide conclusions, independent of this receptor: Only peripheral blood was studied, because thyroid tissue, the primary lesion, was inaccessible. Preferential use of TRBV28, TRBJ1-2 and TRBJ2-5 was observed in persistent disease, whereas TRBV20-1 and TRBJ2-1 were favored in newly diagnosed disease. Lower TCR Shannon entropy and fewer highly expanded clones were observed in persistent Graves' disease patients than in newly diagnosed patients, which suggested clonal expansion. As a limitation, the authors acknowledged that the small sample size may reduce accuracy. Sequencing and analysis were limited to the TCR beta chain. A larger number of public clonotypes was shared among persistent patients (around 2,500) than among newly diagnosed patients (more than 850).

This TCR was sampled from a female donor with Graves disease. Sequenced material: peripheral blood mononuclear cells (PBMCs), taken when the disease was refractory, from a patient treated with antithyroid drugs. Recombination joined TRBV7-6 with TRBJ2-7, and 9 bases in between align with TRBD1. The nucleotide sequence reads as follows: TGTGCCAGCAGCTTAGTAGAGTCGCGGACAGGGGTCGACGAGCAGTACTTC. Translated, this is CASSLVESRTGVDEQYF.